This record looks at one T cell receptor (beta chain) sequence and its context. Its antigen is as yet unknown. With the read ending 3 residues before the CDR3 end, the germline J gene is used to fill in that end. Method: immunoSEQ multiplex PCR; TCRdb's copy keeps in-frame clones and lacks some. The listing records 7,500 to 9,500 clones. The sample is drawn from a study of T cells in women clearing cervical HPV infection. About the research overall: Only a few women had HLA typing results available.

Germline CDR1 SNHLY, CDR2 FYNNEI. The CDR3 runs to 15 residues. Study results and limitations: Cases and controls were distinguished at AUC about 0.86 by richness and V genes. TRBV6-7 abundance was lower in cases than controls (approximately 0.1% versus 0.17%).

The source of this sequence is a woman aged 18-70 years with a cervical HPV16 infection that either progressed to CIN3+ or cleared (not recorded which). Sequencing was performed on blood buffy coat. The gene calls are TRBV2 and TRBJ2-4; 9 bases are shared with TRBD1. The sequenced part of the CDR3 DNA is TGTGCCAGCAGTGAGGGAAGGACAGGGGTTGCTGGT. Amino acid sequence: CASSEGRTGVAG. The entire CDR3 protein reads CASSEGRTGVAGQYF.